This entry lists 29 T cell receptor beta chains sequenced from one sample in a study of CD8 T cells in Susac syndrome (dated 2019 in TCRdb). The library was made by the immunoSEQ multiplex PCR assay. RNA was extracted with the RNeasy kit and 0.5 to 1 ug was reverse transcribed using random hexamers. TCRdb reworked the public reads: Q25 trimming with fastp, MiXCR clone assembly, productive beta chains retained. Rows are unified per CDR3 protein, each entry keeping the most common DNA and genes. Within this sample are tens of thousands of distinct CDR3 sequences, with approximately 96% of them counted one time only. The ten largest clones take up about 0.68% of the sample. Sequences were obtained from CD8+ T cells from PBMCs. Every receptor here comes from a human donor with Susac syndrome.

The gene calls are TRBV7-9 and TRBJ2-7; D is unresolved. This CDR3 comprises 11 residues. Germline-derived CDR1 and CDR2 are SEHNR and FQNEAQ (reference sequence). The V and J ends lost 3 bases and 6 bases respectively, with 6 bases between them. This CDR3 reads CASSFRVEQYF. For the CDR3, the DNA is TGTGCCAGCAGCTTTCGAGTCGAGCAGTACTTC.

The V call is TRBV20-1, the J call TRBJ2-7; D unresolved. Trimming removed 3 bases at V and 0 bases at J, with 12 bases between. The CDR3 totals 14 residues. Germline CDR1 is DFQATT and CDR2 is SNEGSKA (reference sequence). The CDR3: CSARKGIFSYEQYF. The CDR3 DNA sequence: TGCAGTGCTAGGAAAGGGATCTTCTCCTACGAGCAGTACTTC.

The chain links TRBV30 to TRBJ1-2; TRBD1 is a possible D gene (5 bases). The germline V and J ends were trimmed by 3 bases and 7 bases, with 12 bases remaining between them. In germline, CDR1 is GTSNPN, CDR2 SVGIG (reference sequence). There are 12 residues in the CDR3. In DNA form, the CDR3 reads TGTGCCTGGAGCGGGGGGTCAGGTGGCTACACCTTC. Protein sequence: CAWSGGSGGYTF.

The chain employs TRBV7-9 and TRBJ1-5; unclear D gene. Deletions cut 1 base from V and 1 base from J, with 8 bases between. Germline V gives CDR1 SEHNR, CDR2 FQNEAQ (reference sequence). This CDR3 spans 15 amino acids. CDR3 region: CASSLVDGSNQPQHF. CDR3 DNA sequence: TGTGCCAGCAGCTTAGTCGACGGGAGCAATCAGCCCCAGCATTTT. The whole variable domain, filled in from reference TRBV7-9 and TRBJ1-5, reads DTGVSQNPRHKITKRGQNVTFRCDPISEHNRLYWYRQTLGQGPEFLTYFQNEAQLEKSRLLSDRFSAERPKGSFSTLEIQRTEQGDSAMYLCASSLVDGSNQPQHFGDGTRLSIL.

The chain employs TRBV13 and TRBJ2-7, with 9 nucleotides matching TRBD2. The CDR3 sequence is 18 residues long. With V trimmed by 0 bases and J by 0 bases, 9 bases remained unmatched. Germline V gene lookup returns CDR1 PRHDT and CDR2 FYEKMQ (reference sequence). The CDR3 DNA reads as TGTGCCAGCAGCTTAGGTGGAGCGGGGGGCCGTGGCTCCTACGAGCAGTACTTC. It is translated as CASSLGGAGGRGSYEQYF.

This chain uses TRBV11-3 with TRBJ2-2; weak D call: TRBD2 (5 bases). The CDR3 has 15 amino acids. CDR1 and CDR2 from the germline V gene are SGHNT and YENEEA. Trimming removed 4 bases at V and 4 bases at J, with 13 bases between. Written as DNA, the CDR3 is TGTGCCAGCAGCTCCGGTGAGGGTTTCACCGGGGAGCTGTTTTTT. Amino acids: CASSSGEGFTGELFF.

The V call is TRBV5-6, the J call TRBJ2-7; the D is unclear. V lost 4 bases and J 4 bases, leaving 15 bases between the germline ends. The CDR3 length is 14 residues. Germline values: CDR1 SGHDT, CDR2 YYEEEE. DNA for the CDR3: TGTGCCAGCAGCACCTCCGACTTCGTATACGAGCAGTACTTC. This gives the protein CASSTSDFVYEQYF.

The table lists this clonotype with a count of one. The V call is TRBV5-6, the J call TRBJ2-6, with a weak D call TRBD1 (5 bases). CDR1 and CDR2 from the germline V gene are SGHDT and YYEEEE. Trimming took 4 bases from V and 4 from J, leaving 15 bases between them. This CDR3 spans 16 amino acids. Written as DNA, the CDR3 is TGTGCCAGCAGCGTTGGGGCGACTCCCGGGGCCAACGTCCTGACTTTC. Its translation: CASSVGATPGANVLTF. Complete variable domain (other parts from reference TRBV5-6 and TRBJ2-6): DAGVTQSPTHLIKTRGQQVTLRCSPKSGHDTVSWYQQALGQGPQFIFQYYEEEERQRGNFPDRFSGHQFPNYSSELNVNALLLGDSALYLCASSVGATPGANVLTFGAGSRLTVL.

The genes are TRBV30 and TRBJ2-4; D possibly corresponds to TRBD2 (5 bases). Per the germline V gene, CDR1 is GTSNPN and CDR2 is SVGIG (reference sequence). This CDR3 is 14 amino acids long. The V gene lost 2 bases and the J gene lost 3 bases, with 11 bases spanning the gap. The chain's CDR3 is CAWSMGVRKNIQYF. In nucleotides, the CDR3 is TGTGCCTGGAGTATGGGAGTTCGCAAAAACATTCAGTACTTC.

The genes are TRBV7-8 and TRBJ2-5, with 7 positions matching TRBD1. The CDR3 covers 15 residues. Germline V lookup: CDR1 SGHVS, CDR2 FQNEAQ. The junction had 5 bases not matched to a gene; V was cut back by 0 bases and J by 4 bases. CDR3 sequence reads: CASSLAKGARETQYF. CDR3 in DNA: TGTGCCAGCAGCTTAGCGAAGGGGGCAAGAGAGACCCAGTACTTC.

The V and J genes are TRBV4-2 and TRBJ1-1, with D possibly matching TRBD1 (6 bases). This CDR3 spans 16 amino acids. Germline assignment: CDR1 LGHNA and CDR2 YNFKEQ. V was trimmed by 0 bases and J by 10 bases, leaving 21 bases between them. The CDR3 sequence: CASSQETPGIEGVAFF. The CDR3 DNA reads TGTGCCAGCAGCCAAGAGACTCCAGGGATTGAGGGGGTAGCTTTCTTT.

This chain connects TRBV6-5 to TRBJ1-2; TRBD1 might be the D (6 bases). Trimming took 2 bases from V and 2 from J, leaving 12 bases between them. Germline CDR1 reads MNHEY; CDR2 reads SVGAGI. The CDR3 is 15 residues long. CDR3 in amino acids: CASSYLGQGNYGYTF. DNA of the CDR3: TGTGCCAGCAGTTACCTCGGGCAGGGGAACTATGGCTACACCTTC.

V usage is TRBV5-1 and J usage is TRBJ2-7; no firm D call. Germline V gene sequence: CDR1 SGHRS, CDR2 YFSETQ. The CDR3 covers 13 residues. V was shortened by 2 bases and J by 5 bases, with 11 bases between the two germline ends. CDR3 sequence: CASSLSQNHEQYF. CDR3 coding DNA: TGCGCCAGCAGCTTATCACAGAACCACGAGCAGTACTTC.

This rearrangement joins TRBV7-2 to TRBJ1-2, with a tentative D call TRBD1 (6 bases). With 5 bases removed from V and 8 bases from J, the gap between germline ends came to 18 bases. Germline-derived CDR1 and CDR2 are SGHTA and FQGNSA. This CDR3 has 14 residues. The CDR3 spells CASSTPGGFWGYTF. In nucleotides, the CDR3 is TGTGCCAGCAGCACACCGGGGGGCTTCTGGGGCTACACCTTC.

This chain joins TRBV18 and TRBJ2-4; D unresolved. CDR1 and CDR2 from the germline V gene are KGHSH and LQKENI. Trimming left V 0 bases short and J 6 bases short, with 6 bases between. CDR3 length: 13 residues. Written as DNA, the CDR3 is TGTGCCAGCTCACCACCAACGGGAAACATTCAGTACTTC. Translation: CASSPPTGNIQYF.

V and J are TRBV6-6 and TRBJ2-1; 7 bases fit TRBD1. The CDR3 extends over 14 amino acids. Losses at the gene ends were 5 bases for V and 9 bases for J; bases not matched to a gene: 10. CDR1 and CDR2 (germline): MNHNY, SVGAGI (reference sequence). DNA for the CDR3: TGTGCCAGCAGTGGACGGACAGGCGATGGTGAGCAGTTCTTC. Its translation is CASSGRTGDGEQFF.

The CDR3 loop reads CASSPTLGGEAGYGYTF. The DNA for the CDR3 is TGTGCCAGCAGTCCTACTTTAGGGGGCGAGGCTGGGTATGGCTACACCTTC. The rearrangement joins TRBV28 to TRBJ1-2; 7 nucleotides align to TRBD1. Germline assignment: CDR1 MDHEN and CDR2 SYDVKM. Trimming at V came to 5 bases and at J to 5 bases, leaving 17 bases not matched to a gene. The CDR3 runs to 17 residues.

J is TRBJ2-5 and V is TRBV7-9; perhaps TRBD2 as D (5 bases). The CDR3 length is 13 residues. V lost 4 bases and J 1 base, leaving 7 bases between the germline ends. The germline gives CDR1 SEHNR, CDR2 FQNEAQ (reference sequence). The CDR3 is CASSYRGQETQYF. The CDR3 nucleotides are TGTGCCAGCAGCTACCGGGGCCAAGAGACCCAGTACTTC.

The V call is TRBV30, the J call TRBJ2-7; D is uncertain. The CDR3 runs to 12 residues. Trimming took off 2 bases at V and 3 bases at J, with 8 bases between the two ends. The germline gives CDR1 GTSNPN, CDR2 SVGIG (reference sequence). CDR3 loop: CAWSLQHYEQYF. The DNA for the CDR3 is TGTGCCTGGAGTTTACAGCACTACGAGCAGTACTTC.

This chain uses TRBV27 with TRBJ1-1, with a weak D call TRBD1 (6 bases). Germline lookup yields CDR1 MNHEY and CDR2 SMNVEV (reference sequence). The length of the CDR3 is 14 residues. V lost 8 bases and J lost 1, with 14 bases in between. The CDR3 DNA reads TGTGCCAGCGGTCGGAGGGGGGAGAACACTGAAGCTTTCTTT. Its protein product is CASGRRGENTEAFF.

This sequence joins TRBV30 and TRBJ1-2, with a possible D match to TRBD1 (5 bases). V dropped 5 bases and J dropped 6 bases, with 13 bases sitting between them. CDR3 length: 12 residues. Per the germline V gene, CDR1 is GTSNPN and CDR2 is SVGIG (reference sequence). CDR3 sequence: CAWETERNGYTF. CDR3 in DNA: TGTGCCTGGGAGACAGAGAGAAATGGCTACACCTTC.

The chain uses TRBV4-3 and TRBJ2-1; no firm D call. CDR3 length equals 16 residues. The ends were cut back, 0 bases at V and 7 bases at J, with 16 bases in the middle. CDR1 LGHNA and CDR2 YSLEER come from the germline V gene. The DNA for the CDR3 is TGCGCCAGCAGCCAAGATGGCGGTCACCCTCTGAATGAGCAGTTCTTC. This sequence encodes CASSQDGGHPLNEQFF.

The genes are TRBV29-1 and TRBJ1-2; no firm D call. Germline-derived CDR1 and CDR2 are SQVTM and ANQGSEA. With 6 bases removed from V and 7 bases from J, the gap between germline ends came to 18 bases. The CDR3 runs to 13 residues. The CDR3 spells CSVAQASEFGYTF. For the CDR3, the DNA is TGCAGCGTCGCTCAGGCGAGTGAGTTTGGCTACACCTTC.

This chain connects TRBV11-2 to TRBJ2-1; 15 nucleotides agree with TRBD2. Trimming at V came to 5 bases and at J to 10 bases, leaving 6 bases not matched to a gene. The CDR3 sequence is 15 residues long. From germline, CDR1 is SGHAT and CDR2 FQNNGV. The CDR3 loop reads CASSPGLAGGKEQFF. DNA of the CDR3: TGTGCCAGCAGCCCCGGACTAGCGGGGGGGAAAGAGCAGTTCTTC.

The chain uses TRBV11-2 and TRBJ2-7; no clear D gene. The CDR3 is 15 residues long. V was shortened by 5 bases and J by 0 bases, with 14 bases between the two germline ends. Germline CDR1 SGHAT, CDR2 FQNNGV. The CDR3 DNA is TGTGCCAGCAGCACCGGACCCATGAGCTCCTACGAGCAGTACTTC. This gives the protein CASSTGPMSSYEQYF.

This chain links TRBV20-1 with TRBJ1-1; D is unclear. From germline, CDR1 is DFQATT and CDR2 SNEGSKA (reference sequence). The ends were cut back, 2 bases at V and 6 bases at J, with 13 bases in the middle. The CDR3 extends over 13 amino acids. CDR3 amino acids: CSARLQGGAEAFF. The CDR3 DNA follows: TGCAGTGCTAGACTCCAAGGTGGCGCTGAAGCTTTCTTT.

The CDR3 nucleotides read TGTGCCAGCAGCCCCCGAGGGCGGATGAACACTGAAGCTTTCTTT. Translated, it gives CASSPRGRMNTEAFF. The chain couples TRBV7-2 to TRBJ1-1; D is uncertain. V dropped 5 bases and J dropped 0 bases, with 13 bases sitting between them. The CDR3 is made up of 15 amino acids. Germline V gives CDR1 SGHTA, CDR2 FQGNSA.

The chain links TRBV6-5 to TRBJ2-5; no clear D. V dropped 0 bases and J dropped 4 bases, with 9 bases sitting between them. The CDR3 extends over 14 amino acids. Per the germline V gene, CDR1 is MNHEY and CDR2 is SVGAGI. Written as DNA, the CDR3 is TGTGCCAGCAGTTACTCTGGCCGGGTAGAGACCCAGTACTTC. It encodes CASSYSGRVETQYF.

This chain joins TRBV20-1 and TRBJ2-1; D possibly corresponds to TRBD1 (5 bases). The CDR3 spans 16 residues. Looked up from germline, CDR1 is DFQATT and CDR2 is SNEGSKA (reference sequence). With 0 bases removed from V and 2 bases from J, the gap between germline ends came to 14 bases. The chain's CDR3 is CSARDQGSRAYNEQFF. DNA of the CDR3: TGCAGTGCTAGAGATCAGGGTAGCAGGGCCTACAATGAGCAGTTCTTC.